This T cell receptor (beta chain) appears in the sequencing data of a study of CD8 T cells in ankylosing spondylitis (dated by TCRdb to the late 2010s). Concerning the study at large: The study profiled T cell receptor beta repertoires in healthy donors and ankylosing spondylitis patients to find disease-linked TCR variants. In total, the full study cohort was made up of 95 to 110 healthy donors and 25 or so ankylosing spondylitis patients. Peripheral blood samples were taken, and synovial fluid was additionally collected from ankylosing spondylitis patients.

The research as a whole found: Some motif variants had previously been reported in the synovial fluid and blood of reactive arthritis patients, which suggests shared mechanisms of disease initiation. Significant enrichment of the disease-linked clones was reported in matched synovial fluid samples from ankylosing spondylitis patients. A CD8+ phenotype was shown by the disease-linked clones, which were found at relatively low frequencies in peripheral blood. A TCR beta motif made up of several highly homologous amino acid variants appeared to be characteristic of blood from ankylosing spondylitis patients.

The sample holds many counts of this clonotype. Its antigen specificity is not known. Base qualities are not recorded, but no much larger clone differs from it by a single base. Synovial fluid samples and blood samples obtained from the same ankylosing spondylitis patients were matched. The run used an Illumina HiSeq 2500. Quantitative 5'-RACE with molecular barcodes was used to prepare TCR beta libraries. The authors' analysis ran thus. To identify disease-linked TCR variants, a new computational method was used, one built on a probabilistic model of VDJ rearrangement. The public reads were reprocessed in TCRdb via fastp at Q25 and MiXCR, keeping in-frame beta chains. Rows with one shared CDR3 protein collapse into an entry with the most common genes and DNA. What appears here as the V and J calls and clone size reflects TCRdb's work, not the paper's. The sample table holds 30,000 to 45,000 distinct CDR3 sequences, of which roughly 11% were seen once. 20% of the sample is taken by the ten largest.

Sequencing input: synovial fluid, either unsorted or a sorted T cell fraction (not recorded which). The sequence was obtained from a male donor with ankylosing spondylitis.

The CDR3 protein sequence reads: CASSQGLSGLRAEQYF. The nucleotides are TGCGCCAGCAGCCAGGGGCTTAGCGGGTTAAGGGCGGAGCAGTACTTC. The chain is assembled from TRBV4-3 and TRBJ2-7; 7 middle bases align to TRBD2. From cysteine to phenylalanine, the CDR3 is 16 amino acids long. Only the CDR3 region is kept as DNA, spanning 48 bases read in frame from base 1. Trimming takes 3 bases off V and 7 bases off J; junction bases not matched to a gene: 15. Based on the germline V gene, the CDR1 and CDR2 sequences are LGHNA and YSLEER.